This T cell receptor beta chain was identified during a study of T cell responses to AZD1222 COVID-19 vaccine. At the level of the study: It was second doses at about 4 or about 12 weeks that were pooled.

The CDR3 runs to 13 residues. V was shortened by 8 bases and J by 4 bases, with 14 bases between the two germline ends. The germline V gene has CDR1 LGHDT and CDR2 YNNKEL (reference sequence). The protocol was immunoSEQ multiplex PCR, while the TCRdb copy is restricted to in-frame clones and leaves out a portion. The sample shows 150,000 or so clones, approximately 90% of them seen only once. Material: peripheral blood, obtained on day 0 of AZD1222 vaccination. The receptor was derived from an adult in good health. The chain couples TRBV3-1 (or the pseudogene TRBV3-2) to TRBJ2-5; D might be TRBD2 (6 bases). CDR3 sequence: CASSDGGAETQYF. CDR3 DNA sequence: TGTGCCAGCTCCGATGGCGGGGCAGAGACCCAGTACTTC.